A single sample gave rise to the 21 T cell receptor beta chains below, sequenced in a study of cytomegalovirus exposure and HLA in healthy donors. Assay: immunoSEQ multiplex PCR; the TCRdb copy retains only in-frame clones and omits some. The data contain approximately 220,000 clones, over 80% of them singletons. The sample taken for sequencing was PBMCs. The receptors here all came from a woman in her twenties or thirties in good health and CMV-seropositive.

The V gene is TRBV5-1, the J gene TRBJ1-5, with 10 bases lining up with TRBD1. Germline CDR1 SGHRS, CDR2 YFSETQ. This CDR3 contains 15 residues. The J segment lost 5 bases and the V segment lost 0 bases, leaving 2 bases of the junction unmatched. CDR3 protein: CASSLAGTGDQPQHF. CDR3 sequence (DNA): TGCGCCAGCAGCTTGGCTGGGACAGGGGATCAGCCCCAGCATTTT.

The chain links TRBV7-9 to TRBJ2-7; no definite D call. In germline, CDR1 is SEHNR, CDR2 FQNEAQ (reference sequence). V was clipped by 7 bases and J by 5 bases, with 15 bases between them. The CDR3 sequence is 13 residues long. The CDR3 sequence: CASTPPQGNEQYF. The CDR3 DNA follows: TGTGCCAGCACCCCACCCCAAGGGAACGAGCAGTACTTC. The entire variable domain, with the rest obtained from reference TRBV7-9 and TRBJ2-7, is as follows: DTGVSQNPRHKITKRGQNVTFRCDPISEHNRLYWYRQTLGQGPEFLTYFQNEAQLEKSRLLSDRFSAERPKGSFSTLEIQRTEQGDSAMYLCASTPPQGNEQYFGPGTRLTVT.

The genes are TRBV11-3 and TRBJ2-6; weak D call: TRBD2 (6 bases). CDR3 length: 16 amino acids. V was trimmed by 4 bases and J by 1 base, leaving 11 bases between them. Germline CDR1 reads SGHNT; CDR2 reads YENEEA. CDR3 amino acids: CASSSGTSSGANVLTF. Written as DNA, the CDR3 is TGTGCCAGCAGCTCGGGGACTTCTTCTGGGGCCAACGTCCTGACTTTC.

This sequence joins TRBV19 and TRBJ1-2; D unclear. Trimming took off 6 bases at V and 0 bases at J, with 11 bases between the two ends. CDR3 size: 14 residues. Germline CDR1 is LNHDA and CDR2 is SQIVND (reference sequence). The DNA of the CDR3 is TGTGCCAGTAGCTCTGCGGGAGCTAACTATGGCTACACCTTC. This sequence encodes CASSSAGANYGYTF.

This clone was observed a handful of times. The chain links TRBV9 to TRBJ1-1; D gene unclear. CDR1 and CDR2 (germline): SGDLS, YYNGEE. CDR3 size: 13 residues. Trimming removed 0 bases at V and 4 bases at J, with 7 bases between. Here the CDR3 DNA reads TGTGCCAGCAGCGTAGAGGGAGGCACTGAAGCTTTCTTT. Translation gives CASSVEGGTEAFF.

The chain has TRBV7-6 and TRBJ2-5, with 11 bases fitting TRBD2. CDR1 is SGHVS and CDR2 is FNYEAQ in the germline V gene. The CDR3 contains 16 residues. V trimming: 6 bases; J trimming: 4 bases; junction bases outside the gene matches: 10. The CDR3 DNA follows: TGTGCCAGCAGGTTGGAGACTAGCGGGATCCGAGAGACCCAGTACTTC. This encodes CASRLETSGIRETQYF. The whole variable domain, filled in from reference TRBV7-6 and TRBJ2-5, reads GAGVSQSPRYKVTKRGQDVALRCDPISGHVSLYWYRQALGQGPEFLTYFNYEAQQDKSGLPNDRFSAERPEGSISTLTIQRTEQRDSAMYRCASRLETSGIRETQYFGPGTRLLVL.

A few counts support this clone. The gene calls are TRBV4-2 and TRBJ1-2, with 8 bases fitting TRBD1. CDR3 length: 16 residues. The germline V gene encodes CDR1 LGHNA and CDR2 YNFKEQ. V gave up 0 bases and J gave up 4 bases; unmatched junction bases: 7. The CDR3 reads CASSQDLDRGVYGYTF. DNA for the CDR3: TGTGCCAGCAGCCAAGATTTAGACAGGGGAGTCTATGGCTACACCTTC.

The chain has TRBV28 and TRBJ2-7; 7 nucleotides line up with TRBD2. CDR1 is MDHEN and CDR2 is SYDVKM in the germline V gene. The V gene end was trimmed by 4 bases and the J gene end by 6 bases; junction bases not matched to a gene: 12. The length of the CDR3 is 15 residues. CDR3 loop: CASSSPGEGLREQYF. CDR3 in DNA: TGTGCCAGCAGTTCCCCCGGGGAGGGTTTACGCGAGCAGTACTTC.

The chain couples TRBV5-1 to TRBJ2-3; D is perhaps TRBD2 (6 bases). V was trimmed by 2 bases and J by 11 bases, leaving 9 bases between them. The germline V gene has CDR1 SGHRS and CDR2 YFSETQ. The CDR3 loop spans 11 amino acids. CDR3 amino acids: CASSFGGRQYF. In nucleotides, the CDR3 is TGCGCCAGCAGCTTCGGAGGGAGGCAGTATTTT.

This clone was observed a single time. CDR3 DNA sequence: TGCGCCAGCAGCCCAGAGGGACAGCTAGATCAGCCCCAGCATTTT. Amino acid sequence: CASSPEGQLDQPQHF. The V and J genes are TRBV5-1 and TRBJ1-5, with 7 bases that match TRBD1. The V gene's germline CDR1 is SGHRS and CDR2 YFSETQ. The trim removed 4 bases at V and 5 bases at J, leaving 9 bases unmatched. The CDR3 spans 15 residues.

The CDR3 reads CASSPGIGSYEQYF. In nucleotides, the CDR3 is TGTGCCAGCAGCCCCGGGATTGGAAGCTACGAGCAGTACTTC. The V call is TRBV5-4, the J call TRBJ2-7; D perhaps matches TRBD2 (5 bases). The CDR3 runs to 14 residues. V was shortened by 4 bases and J by 3 bases, with 14 bases between the two germline ends. Germline values: CDR1 SGHNT, CDR2 YYREEE (reference sequence).

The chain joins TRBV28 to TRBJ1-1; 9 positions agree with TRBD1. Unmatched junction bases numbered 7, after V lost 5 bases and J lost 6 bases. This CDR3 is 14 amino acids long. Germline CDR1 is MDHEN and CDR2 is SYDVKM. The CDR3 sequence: CASSITGGEAEAFF. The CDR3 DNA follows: TGTGCCAGCAGTATAACAGGGGGCGAGGCTGAAGCTTTCTTT.

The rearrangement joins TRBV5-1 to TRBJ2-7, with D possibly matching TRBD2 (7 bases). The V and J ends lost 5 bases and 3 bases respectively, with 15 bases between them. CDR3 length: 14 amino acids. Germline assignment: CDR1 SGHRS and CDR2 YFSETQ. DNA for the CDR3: TGCGCCAGCAGTCTAGGGGGGGCCGACTACGAGCAGTACTTC. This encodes CASSLGGADYEQYF.

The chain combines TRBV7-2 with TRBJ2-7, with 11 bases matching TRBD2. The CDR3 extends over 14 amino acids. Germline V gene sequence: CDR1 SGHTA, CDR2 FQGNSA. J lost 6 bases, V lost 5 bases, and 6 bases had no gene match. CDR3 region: CASSLTSGSSEQYF. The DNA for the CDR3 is TGTGCCAGCAGCCTTACTAGCGGGAGCAGCGAGCAGTACTTC.

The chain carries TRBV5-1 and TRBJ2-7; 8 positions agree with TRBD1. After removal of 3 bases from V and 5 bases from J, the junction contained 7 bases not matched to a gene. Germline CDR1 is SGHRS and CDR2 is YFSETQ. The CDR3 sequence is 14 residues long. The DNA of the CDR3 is TGCGCCAGCAGCTGGAGGACAGGGTCGCACGAGCAGTACTTC. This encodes CASSWRTGSHEQYF.

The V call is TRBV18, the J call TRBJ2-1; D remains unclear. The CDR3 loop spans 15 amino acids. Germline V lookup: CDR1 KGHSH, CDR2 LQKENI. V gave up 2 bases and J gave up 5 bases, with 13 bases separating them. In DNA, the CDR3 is TGTGCCAGCTCACCAAGAACTACCCAGAACAATGAGCAGTTCTTC. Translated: CASSPRTTQNNEQFF.

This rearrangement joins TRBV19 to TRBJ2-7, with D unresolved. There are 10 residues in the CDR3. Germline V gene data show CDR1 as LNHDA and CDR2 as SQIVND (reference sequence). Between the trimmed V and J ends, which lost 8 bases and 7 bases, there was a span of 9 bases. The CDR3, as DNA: TGTGCCAGTTGGGATATGGAGCAGTACTTC. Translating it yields CASWDMEQYF.

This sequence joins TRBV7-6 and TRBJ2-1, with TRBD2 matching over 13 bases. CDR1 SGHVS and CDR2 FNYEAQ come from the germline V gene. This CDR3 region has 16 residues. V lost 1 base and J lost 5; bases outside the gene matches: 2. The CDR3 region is CASSLGTSGSHNEQFF. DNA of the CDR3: TGTGCCAGCAGCTTAGGGACTAGCGGGAGCCACAATGAGCAGTTCTTC.

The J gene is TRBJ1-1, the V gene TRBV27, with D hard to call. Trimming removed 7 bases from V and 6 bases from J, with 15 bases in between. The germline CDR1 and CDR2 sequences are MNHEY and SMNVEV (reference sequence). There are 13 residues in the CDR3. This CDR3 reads CASKVGMLSEAFF. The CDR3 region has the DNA TGTGCCAGCAAGGTTGGGATGCTCTCTGAAGCTTTCTTT.

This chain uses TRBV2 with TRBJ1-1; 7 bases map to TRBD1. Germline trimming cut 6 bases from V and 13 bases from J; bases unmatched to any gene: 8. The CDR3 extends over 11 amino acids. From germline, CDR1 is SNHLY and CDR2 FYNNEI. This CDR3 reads CASSADRAGFF. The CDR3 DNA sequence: TGTGCCAGCAGCGCCGACAGGGCGGGTTTCTTT.

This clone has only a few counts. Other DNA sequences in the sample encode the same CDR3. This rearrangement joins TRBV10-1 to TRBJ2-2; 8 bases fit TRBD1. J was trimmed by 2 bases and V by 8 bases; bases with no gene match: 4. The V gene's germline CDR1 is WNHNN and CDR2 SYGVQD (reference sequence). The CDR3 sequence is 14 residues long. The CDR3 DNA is TGCGCCAGCCGACAGGGGAGAAACACCGGGGAGCTGTTTTTT. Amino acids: CASRQGRNTGELFF.